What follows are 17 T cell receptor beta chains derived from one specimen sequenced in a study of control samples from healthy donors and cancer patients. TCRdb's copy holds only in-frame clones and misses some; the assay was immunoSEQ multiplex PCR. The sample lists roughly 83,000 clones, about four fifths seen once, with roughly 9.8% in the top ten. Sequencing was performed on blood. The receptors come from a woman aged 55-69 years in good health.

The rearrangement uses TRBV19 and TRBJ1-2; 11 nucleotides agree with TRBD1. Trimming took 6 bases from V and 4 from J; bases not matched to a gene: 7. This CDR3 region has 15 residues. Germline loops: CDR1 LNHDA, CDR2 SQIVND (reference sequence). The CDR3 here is CASRPSGTGGYGYTF. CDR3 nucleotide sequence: TGTGCCAGTAGGCCGTCCGGGACAGGGGGCTATGGCTACACCTTC.

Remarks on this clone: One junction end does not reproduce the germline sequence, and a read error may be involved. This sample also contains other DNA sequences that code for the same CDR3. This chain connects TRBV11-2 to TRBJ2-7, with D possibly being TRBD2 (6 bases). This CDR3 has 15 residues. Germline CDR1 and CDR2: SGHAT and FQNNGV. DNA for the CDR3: TGTGCCAGCAGCTTTGGCGGGACGGCAACCTACGAACAGTACTTC. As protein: CASSFGGTATYEQYF.

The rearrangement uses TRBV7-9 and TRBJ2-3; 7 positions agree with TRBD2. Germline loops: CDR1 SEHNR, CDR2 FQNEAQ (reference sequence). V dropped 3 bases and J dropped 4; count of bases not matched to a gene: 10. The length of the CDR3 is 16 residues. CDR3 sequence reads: CASSFWGRGDADTQYF. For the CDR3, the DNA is TGTGCCAGCAGCTTCTGGGGGAGGGGTGATGCAGATACGCAGTATTTT. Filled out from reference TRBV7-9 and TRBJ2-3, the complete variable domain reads DTGVSQNPRHKITKRGQNVTFRCDPISEHNRLYWYRQTLGQGPEFLTYFQNEAQLEKSRLLSDRFSAERPKGSFSTLEIQRTEQGDSAMYLCASSFWGRGDADTQYFGPGTRLTVL.

The CDR3 sequence is CASSLDGIGRATDTQYF. The CDR3 DNA reads TGTGCCAGCAGCTTGGATGGAATAGGGCGAGCCACAGATACGCAGTATTTT. The chain carries TRBV5-5 and TRBJ2-3; D remains unclear. Germline V gene lookup returns CDR1 SGHKS and CDR2 YYEKEE (reference sequence). The CDR3 runs 17 residues. V was clipped by 0 bases and J by 2 bases, with 16 bases between them.

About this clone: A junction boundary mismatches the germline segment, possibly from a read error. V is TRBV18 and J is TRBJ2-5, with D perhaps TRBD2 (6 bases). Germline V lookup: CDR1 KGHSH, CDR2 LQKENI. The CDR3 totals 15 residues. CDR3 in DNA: TGTGCCGGCTCACCAATGGAGGGGACCAGGGAGACCCAGTACTTC. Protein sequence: CAGSPMEGTRETQYF.

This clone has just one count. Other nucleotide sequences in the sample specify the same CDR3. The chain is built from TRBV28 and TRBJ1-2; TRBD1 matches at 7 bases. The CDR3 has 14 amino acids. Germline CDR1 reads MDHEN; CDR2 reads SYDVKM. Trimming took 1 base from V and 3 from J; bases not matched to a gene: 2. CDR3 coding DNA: TGTGCCAGCAGTTTATTGGGGACAGACTATGGCTACACCTTC. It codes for CASSLLGTDYGYTF.

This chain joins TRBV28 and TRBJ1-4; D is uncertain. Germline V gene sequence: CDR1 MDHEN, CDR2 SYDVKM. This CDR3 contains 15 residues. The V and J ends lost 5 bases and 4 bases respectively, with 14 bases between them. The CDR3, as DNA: TGTGCCAGCAGTCCCATGGGAGGGAATAATGAAAAACTGTTTTTT. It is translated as CASSPMGGNNEKLFF.

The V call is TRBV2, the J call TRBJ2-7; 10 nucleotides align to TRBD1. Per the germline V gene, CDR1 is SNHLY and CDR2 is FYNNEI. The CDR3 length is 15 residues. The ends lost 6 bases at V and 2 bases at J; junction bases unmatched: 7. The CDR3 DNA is TGTGCCAGCAGGGAACCGGGACAGGGGACCTACGAGCAGTACTTC. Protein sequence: CASREPGQGTYEQYF.

The CDR3 sequence: CASNPRSGVSEKLFF. CDR3 nucleotide sequence: TGTGCCAGTAACCCCAGGTCGGGGGTTAGTGAAAAACTGTTTTTT. The chain has TRBV19 and TRBJ1-4; tentatively, D is TRBD1 (5 bases). The CDR3 is 15 residues long. Trimming pared 7 bases from V and 7 bases from J, leaving 19 bases between. CDR1 is LNHDA and CDR2 is SQIVND in the germline V gene (reference sequence).

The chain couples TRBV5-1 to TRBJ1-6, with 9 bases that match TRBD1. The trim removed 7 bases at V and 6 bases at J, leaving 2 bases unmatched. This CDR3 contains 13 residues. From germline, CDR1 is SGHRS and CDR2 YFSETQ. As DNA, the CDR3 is TGCGCCAGCCGGGACAGGGTTAATTCACCCCTCCACTTT. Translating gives CASRDRVNSPLHF. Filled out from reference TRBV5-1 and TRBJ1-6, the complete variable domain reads KAGVTQTPRYLIKTRGQQVTLSCSPISGHRSVSWYQQTPGQGLQFLFEYFSETQRNKGNFPGRFSGRQFSNSRSEMNVSTLELGDSALYLCASRDRVNSPLHFGNGTRLTVT.

The CDR3 loop is CASSLYGTRDTQYF. The CDR3 DNA follows: TGCGCCAGCAGCCTCTACGGGACACGAGATACGCAGTATTTT. The chain couples TRBV5-1 to TRBJ2-3; D perhaps matches TRBD1 (6 bases). CDR1 is SGHRS, CDR2 YFSETQ, per germline. V lost 4 bases and J 5 bases, leaving 14 bases between the germline ends. This CDR3 region has 14 residues.

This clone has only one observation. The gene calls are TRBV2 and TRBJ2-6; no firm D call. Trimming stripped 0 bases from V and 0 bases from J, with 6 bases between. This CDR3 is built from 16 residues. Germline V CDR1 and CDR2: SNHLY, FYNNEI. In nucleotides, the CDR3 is TGTGCCAGCAGTGAAGCCGCAGTCTCTGGGGCCAACGTCCTGACTTTC. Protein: CASSEAAVSGANVLTF.

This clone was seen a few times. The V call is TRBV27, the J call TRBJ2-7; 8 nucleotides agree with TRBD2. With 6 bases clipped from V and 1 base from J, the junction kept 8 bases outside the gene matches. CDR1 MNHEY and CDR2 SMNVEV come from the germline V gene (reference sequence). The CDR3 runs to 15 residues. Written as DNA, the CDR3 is TGTGCCAGCAGGTTAGCGGGGTCTCCTTCCTACGAGCAGTACTTC. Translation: CASRLAGSPSYEQYF.

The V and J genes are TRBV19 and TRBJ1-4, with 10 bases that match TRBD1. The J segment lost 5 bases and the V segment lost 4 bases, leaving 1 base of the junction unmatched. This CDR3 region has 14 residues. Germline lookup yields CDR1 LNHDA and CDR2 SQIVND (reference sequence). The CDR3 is CASSKGQGNEKLFF. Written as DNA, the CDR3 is TGTGCCAGTAGTAAGGGACAGGGGAATGAAAAACTGTTTTTT.

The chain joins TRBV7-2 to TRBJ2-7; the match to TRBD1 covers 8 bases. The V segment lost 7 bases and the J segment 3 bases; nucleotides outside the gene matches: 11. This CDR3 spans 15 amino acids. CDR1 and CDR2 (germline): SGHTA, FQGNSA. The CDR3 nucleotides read TGTGCCAGCACCCAATCGACAGGGGAGGACTACGAGCAGTACTTC. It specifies CASTQSTGEDYEQYF.

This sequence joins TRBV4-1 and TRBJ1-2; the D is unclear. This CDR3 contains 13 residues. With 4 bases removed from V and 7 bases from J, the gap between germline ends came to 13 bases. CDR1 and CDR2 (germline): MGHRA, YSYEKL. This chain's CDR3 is CASSRGFVGGYTF. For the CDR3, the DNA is TGCGCCAGCAGCCGGGGTTTTGTCGGTGGCTACACCTTC.

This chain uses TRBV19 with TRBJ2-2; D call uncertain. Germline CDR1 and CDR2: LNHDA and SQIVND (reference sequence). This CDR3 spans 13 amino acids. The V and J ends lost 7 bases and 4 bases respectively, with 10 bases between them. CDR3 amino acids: CASKRAVTGELFF. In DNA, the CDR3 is TGTGCCAGTAAACGCGCAGTCACCGGGGAGCTGTTTTTT. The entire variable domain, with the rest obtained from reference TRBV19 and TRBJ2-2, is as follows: DGGITQSPKYLFRKEGQNVTLSCEQNLNHDAMYWYRQDPGQGLRLIYYSQIVNDFQKGDIAEGYSVSREKKESFPLTVTSAQKNPTAFYLCASKRAVTGELFFGEGSRLTVL.